These T cell receptor beta chains were read from a single sample in a study of shared T cell receptors in the human thymus. The method was immunoSEQ multiplex PCR; TCRdb's version includes in-frame clones alone and lacks a portion of them. The sample includes about 380,000 clones, 95% of them seen just once. The sample was thymocytes. The receptors originated from a human donor. The CDR3 runs from the conserved cysteine through the conserved F or W. Each record gives: CDR3 protein, CDR3 DNA, clone size, V gene, D gene, J gene. The D gene is left open where the match is weak. Clone size appears in some rows only: once, few, many, or a class for an expanded clone.

CASSPGQAAGLSYF TGTGCCAGCTCACCTGGTCAAGCGGCGGGACTAAGCTACTTC - TRBV18 TRBD2 TRBJ2-7
CATSRGGVTGGRSGNTIYF TGTGCCACCAGCAGAGGGGGGGTCACAGGGGGACGCTCTGGAAACACCATATATTTT - TRBV15 TRBD1 TRBJ1-3
CASSLLLRDTTSYEQYF TGTGCCAGCAGCCTACTCCTCCGGGACACGACATCCTACGAGCAGTACTTC - TRBV5-6 - TRBJ2-7
CASITAGNTIYF TGTGCCAGCATTACGGCAGGAAACACCATATATTTT - TRBV21-1 - TRBJ1-3
CASRNPGLAGYTF TGTGCCAGTAGAAACCCAGGGTTGGCTGGCTACACCTTC - TRBV19 - TRBJ1-2
CASSGTSYFLGTGELFF TGCGCCAGCAGTGGGACTAGTTATTTTTTGGGAACCGGGGAGCTGTTTTTT - TRBV10-2 TRBD2 TRBJ2-2
CASSLTGGQANTEAFF TGTGCCAGCAGCTTAACTGGGGGACAGGCTAACACTGAAGCTTTCTTT once TRBV7-3 TRBD1 TRBJ1-1
CASSDPPRDRGYGYTF TGTGCCAGCAGTGATCCCCCCCGGGACAGGGGCTATGGCTACACCTTC - TRBV6-1 TRBD1 TRBJ1-2
CASSFRTGLRNEQFF TGTGCCAGCAGCTTTCGGACAGGGCTTCGGAATGAGCAGTTCTTC - TRBV14 TRBD1 TRBJ2-1
CASSPKPATSGSPRINEQFF TGCGCCAGCAGCCCCAAGCCCGCGACTAGCGGGAGTCCTCGCATCAATGAGCAGTTCTTC - TRBV5-1 TRBD2 TRBJ2-1
CASSLSASFYEQYF TGTGCCAGCAGCTTAAGTGCTAGCTTCTACGAGCAGTACTTC - TRBV7-9 - TRBJ2-7
CASSPHLRDNSPRQETQYF TGTGCCAGCAGTCCCCACCTCCGGGACAACTCGCCCCGTCAAGAGACCCAGTACTTC - TRBV28 - TRBJ2-5
CASSQARGHEQYF TGCGCCAGCAGCCAAGCGAGGGGGCACGAGCAGTACTTC once TRBV4-1 TRBD1 TRBJ2-7
CASSVRRGDEQYF TGTGCCAGCTCTGTCCGGAGGGGCGACGAGCAGTACTTC - TRBV28 - TRBJ2-7
CASSQDRGMGYGYTF TGCGCCAGCAGCCAGGACAGGGGGATGGGCTATGGCTACACCTTC - TRBV4-1 TRBD1 TRBJ1-2
CASGLGIAGPQETQYF TGTGCTAGTGGTTTGGGAATAGCGGGGCCCCAAGAGACCCAGTACTTC - TRBV12-5 TRBD2 TRBJ2-5
CASSPLGQGTDYNEQFF TGCGCCAGCAGCCCCCTGGGGCAGGGGACGGACTACAATGAGCAGTTCTTC - TRBV5-1 - TRBJ2-1
CASSPGRAEETQYF TGTGCCAGCAGTCCAGGCCGGGCGGAAGAGACCCAGTACTTC - TRBV28 - TRBJ2-5
CASSLGTLAEGAHEQYF TGTGCCAGCAGCTTGGGGACTTTAGCGGAGGGGGCCCACGAGCAGTACTTC - TRBV5-4 - TRBJ2-7
CASSPWPGVSYEQYF TGTGCCAGCAGCCCTTGGCCGGGGGTCTCCTACGAGCAGTACTTC - TRBV7-9 - TRBJ2-7
CATSIPGLAGGGRFF TGTGCCACCAGCATACCGGGACTAGCGGGAGGGGGTCGGTTCTTC - TRBV15 TRBD2 TRBJ2-1
CASSSDTSGKEDDRPDTQYF TGTGCCAGCAGCTCAGATACTAGCGGGAAAGAAGACGACCGACCGGATACGCAGTATTTT - TRBV11-2 TRBD2 TRBJ2-3
CASDRDSRSGEQFF TGTGCCAGCGACCGGGACTCACGATCCGGTGAGCAGTTCTTC - TRBV7-9 - TRBJ2-1
CASSIGEGYGYTF TGTGCCAGTAGTATTGGAGAGGGCTATGGCTACACCTTC - TRBV19 - TRBJ1-2
CASSLGRWEAFF TGTGCCAGCAGCTTAGGACGGTGGGAAGCTTTCTTT - TRBV7-2 - TRBJ1-1
CASSEGTATNEKLFF TGCGCCAGCAGCGAAGGGACAGCAACTAATGAAAAACTGTTTTTT - TRBV5-1 TRBD1 TRBJ1-4
CASSIRRTSGRAPYYEQYF TGTGCCAGCAGCATTAGGCGGACTAGCGGGAGGGCACCTTACTACGAGCAGTACTTC - TRBV7-6 TRBD2 TRBJ2-7
CASSPSGLVNLEAFF TGTGCCAGCAGCCCATCCGGACTAGTTAATCTTGAAGCTTTCTTT few TRBV13 - TRBJ1-1
CASSEKASDPYEQYF TGTGCCAGCAGTGAAAAGGCTAGCGACCCCTACGAGCAGTACTTC - TRBV2 - TRBJ2-7